This is a list of T cell receptor beta chains from one sample in a study of T cell repertoires in cytomegalovirus infection. MiXCR, applied by TCRdb to the reads, yields one record per CDR3 protein. The sample has 250,000 to 350,000 distinct CDR3 sequences; roughly 24% are singletons. The material sequenced was PBMCs. The source of these receptors is a human donor in good health (CMV status not recorded). Some clones in this sample may be carry-over from other donors' samples. The CDR3 runs from the conserved cysteine through the conserved F or W. The D gene is left open where the match is weak. Size is stated for part of the rows, as once, few or many counts, or as a class when the clone is expanded.

v_gene,len,d_gene,abundance,j_gene,CDR3aa,CDR3nt
TRBV28,14,TRBD1,NA,TRBJ1-5,CASSGTVSNQPQHF,TGTGCCAGCAGTGGGACAGTTAGCAATCAGCCCCAGCATTTT
TRBV7-2,14,NA,NA,TRBJ2-3,CASRKNDRGDTQYF,TGTGCCAGCAGGAAAAACGATCGGGGAGATACGCAGTATTTT
TRBV6-5,16,TRBD1,NA,TRBJ2-2,CASSPLGTGGFGELFF,TGTGCCAGCAGCCCCCTAGGGACAGGGGGCTTCGGGGAGCTGTTTTTT
TRBV7-2,16,NA,few,TRBJ2-3,CASSPSWGRRTDTQYF,TGTGCCAGCAGCCCCTCCTGGGGACGGCGCACAGATACGCAGTATTTT
TRBV5-1,15,TRBD1,few,TRBJ1-6,CASSYRGGYNSPLHF,TGCGCCAGCAGCTACAGGGGAGGGTATAATTCACCCCTCCACTTT
TRBV12-3/TRBV12-4,16,NA,NA,TRBJ1-6,CASRSSGQGGNSPLHF,TGTGCCAGCAGGTCCTCCGGGCAGGGCGGGAATTCACCCCTCCACTTT
TRBV7-9,17,TRBD1,NA,TRBJ1-1,CASSLGIGQGANTEAFF,TGTGCCAGCAGCTTAGGGATTGGACAGGGGGCTAACACTGAAGCTTTCTTT
TRBV24-1,14,NA,once,TRBJ2-5,CATSHQNGQETQYF,TGTGCCACCAGTCACCAAAATGGCCAAGAGACCCAGTACTTC
TRBV5-1,15,NA,few,TRBJ2-1,CASSLAQRVYNEQFF,TGCGCCAGCAGCTTGGCCCAGCGGGTTTACAATGAGCAGTTCTTC
TRBV28,14,NA,NA,TRBJ2-7,CASSPAGSHYEQYF,TGTGCCAGCAGCCCGGCAGGGAGCCACTACGAGCAGTACTTC
TRBV27,13,TRBD2,NA,TRBJ2-5,CATRLAGGLAQYF,TGTGCCACCCGACTAGCGGGGGGGCTGGCCCAGTACTTC
TRBV28,13,NA,many,TRBJ1-2,CASSLAGNYGYTF,TGTGCCAGCAGTTTAGCCGGAAACTATGGCTACACCTTC
TRBV14,16,TRBD2,NA,TRBJ2-2,CASSQHVGGAAGELFF,TGTGCCAGCAGCCAACACGTCGGGGGGGCGGCCGGGGAGCTGTTTTTT
TRBV5-4,14,TRBD2,NA,TRBJ2-4,CASSPRGAKNIQYF,TGTGCCAGCAGCCCGCGGGGGGCCAAAAACATTCAGTACTTC
TRBV5-1,12,NA,NA,TRBJ2-7,CASSPEEDEQYF,TGCGCCAGCAGCCCGGAGGAGGACGAGCAGTACTTC
TRBV7-2,15,TRBD1,many,TRBJ2-5,CASSRGTGVRETQYF,TGTGCCAGCAGCCGCGGGACAGGGGTTCGAGAGACCCAGTACTTC
TRBV2,15,NA,NA,TRBJ1-2,CASSRRGPNFYGYTF,TGTGCCAGCAGTCGCCGGGGACCAAATTTTTATGGCTACACCTTC
TRBV6-5,15,TRBD1,NA,TRBJ2-1,CASSYDRVLDYEQFF,TGTGCCAGCAGTTACGACAGGGTACTAGATTATGAGCAGTTCTTC
TRBV12-3/TRBV12-4,16,NA,few,TRBJ1-5,CASSLVGGSGNQPQHF,TGTGCCAGCAGTTTAGTAGGGGGATCCGGCAATCAGCCCCAGCATTTT
TRBV20-1,14,NA,NA,TRBJ2-1,CSASGTPIYDEQFF,TGCAGTGCTTCCGGGACCCCGATTTATGATGAGCAGTTCTTC
TRBV12-3/TRBV12-4,15,NA,NA,TRBJ2-3,CASSFKGGRTDTQYF,TGTGCCAGCAGTTTCAAGGGGGGCCGCACAGATACGCAGTATTTT
TRBV7-2,13,NA,many,TRBJ1-6,CASSLRVSSPLHF,TGTGCCAGCAGCTTACGGGTTTCTTCACCCCTCCACTTT
TRBV18,12,NA,NA,TRBJ1-1,CASSPRQGSAFF,TGTGCCAGCTCACCACGGCAGGGTTCAGCTTTCTTT
TRBV7-9,14,NA,NA,TRBJ2-3,CASSTPGPTDTQYF,TGTGCCAGCAGCACACCCGGGCCGACAGATACGCAGTATTTT
TRBV19,13,TRBD1,few,TRBJ2-2,CALRDSNTGELFF,TGTGCCCTTCGGGACAGCAACACCGGGGAGCTGTTTTTT
TRBV6-5,15,TRBD1,few,TRBJ2-1,CASRRAGTGRNEQFF,TGTGCCAGCAGAAGGGCCGGGACAGGGAGGAATGAGCAGTTCTTC
TRBV5-5,13,TRBD1,many,TRBJ1-2,CASSLRDREDYTF,TGTGCCAGCAGCTTACGGGACAGGGAAGACTACACCTTC
TRBV7-9,15,TRBD1,many,TRBJ1-6,CASSLGGTVTSPLHF,TGTGCCAGCAGCTTAGGGGGGACAGTGACTTCACCCCTCCACTTT
TRBV7-2,17,NA,NA,TRBJ2-3,CASSPSGSRGWADTQYF,TGTGCCAGCAGCCCTAGTGGTAGTCGAGGGTGGGCAGATACGCAGTATTTT
TRBV29-1,14,NA,once,TRBJ1-1,CSVDRARGVTEAFF,TGCAGCGTTGATCGGGCGCGGGGAGTCACTGAAGCTTTCTTT
TRBV7-2,16,NA,NA,TRBJ2-7,CASSLKSGPTYYEQYF,TGTGCCAGCAGCCTTAAATCCGGGCCTACTTACTACGAGCAGTACTTC
TRBV4-2,15,NA,NA,TRBJ2-3,CASSRDPRSTDTQYF,TGTGCCAGCAGCCGCGACCCCAGGAGCACAGATACGCAGTATTTT
TRBV7-2,14,NA,many,TRBJ2-2,CASSLGANTGELFF,TGTGCCAGCAGCTTAGGGGCCAACACCGGGGAGCTGTTTTTT
TRBV7-2,13,NA,many,TRBJ2-1,CASSLVFANEQFF,TGTGCCAGCAGCTTAGTATTCGCCAATGAGCAGTTCTTC
TRBV10-3,12,TRBD1,NA,TRBJ2-3,CATGTGPDTQYF,TGTGCCACAGGGACAGGGCCAGATACGCAGTATTTT
TRBV2,16,NA,NA,TRBJ2-2,CASSDGGSANTGELFF,TGTGCCAGCAGTGATGGGGGCAGCGCTAACACCGGGGAGCTGTTTTTT
TRBV6-5,11,NA,NA,TRBJ2-1,CASSTPRSLIF,TGTGCCAGCAGCACCCCCCGGTCCCTGATCTTC
TRBV5-3,17,TRBD2,NA,TRBJ2-1,CASSLTSGLILVSEQSF,TGTGCCAGCAGCTTGACTAGCGGGTTGATCCTCGTTAGTGAGCAGTCCTTC
TRBV2,17,TRBD1,few,TRBJ2-6,CASGQGQSPSGGNVLTF,TGTGCCAGCGGACAGGGACAGAGTCCATCTGGTGGCAACGTCCTGACTTTC
TRBV11-2,14,NA,many,TRBJ2-1,CASSLDWDYNEQFF,TGTGCCAGCAGCTTAGATTGGGACTACAATGAGCAGTTCTTC
TRBV7-2,15,TRBD2,many,TRBJ2-7,CASSSFREASYEQYF,TGTGCCAGCAGCTCCTTTCGGGAGGCCTCTTACGAGCAGTACTTC
TRBV20-1,11,NA,NA,TRBJ2-3,CSALQTDTQYF,TGCAGTGCTCTACAAACAGATACGCAGTATTTT
TRBV25-1,16,NA,NA,TRBJ1-5,CASSEKGWYSNQPQHF,TGTGCCAGCAGTGAAAAGGGGTGGTATAGCAATCAGCCCCAGCATTTT
TRBV14,17,TRBD1,NA,TRBJ2-1,CASSQDTYRDSNNEQFF,TGTGCCAGCAGCCAAGACACCTACCGGGACAGCAACAATGAGCAGTTCTTC
TRBV18,13,NA,once,TRBJ1-6,CASSPSEASPLHF,TGTGCCAGCTCACCTTCCGAGGCTTCACCCCTCCACTTT
TRBV6-2/TRBV6-3,16,NA,NA,TRBJ2-7,CASSYAGDDRSYEQYF,TGTGCCAGCAGTTACGCAGGGGACGATAGAAGCTACGAGCAGTACTTC
TRBV18,16,NA,NA,TRBJ2-1,CASSPPSRGRGNEQFF,TGTGCCAGCTCACCACCGAGCCGGGGGCGCGGCAATGAGCAGTTCTTC